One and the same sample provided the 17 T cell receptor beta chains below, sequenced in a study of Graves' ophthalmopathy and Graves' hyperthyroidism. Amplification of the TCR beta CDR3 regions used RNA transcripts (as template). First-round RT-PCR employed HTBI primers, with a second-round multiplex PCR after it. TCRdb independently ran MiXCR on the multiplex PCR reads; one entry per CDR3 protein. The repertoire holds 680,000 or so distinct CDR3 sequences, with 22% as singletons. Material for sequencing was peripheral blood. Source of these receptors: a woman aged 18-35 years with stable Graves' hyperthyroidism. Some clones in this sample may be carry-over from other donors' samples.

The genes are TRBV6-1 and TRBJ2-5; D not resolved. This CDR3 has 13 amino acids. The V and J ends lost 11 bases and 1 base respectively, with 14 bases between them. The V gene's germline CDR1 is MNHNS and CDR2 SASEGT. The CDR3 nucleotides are TGTGCCCATCAAAGCTATCCCCAAGAGACCCAGTACTTC. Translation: CAHQSYPQETQYF.

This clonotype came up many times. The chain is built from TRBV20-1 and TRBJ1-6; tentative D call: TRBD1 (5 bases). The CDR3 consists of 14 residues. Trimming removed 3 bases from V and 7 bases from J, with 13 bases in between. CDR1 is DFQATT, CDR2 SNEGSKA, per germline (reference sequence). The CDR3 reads CSASVTGGNSPLHF. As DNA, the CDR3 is TGCAGTGCTAGCGTCACAGGAGGGAATTCACCCCTCCACTTT.

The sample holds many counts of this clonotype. The CDR3 nucleotides read TGTGCCAGCAGCCCCACGGGCCTGTTAGGGGCCAACGTCCTGACTTTC. Residues: CASSPTGLLGANVLTF. J is TRBJ2-6 and V is TRBV6-4, with D hard to call. Germline loops: CDR1 MRHNA, CDR2 SNTAGT. Trimming pared 6 bases from V and 4 bases from J, leaving 16 bases between. CDR3 length equals 16 residues.

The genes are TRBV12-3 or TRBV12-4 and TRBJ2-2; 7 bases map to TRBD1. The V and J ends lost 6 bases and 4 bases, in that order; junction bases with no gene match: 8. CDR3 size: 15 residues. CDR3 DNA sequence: TGTGCCAGCAGCATCCGGGACAGACTCACCGGGGAGCTGTTTTTT. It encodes CASSIRDRLTGELFF.

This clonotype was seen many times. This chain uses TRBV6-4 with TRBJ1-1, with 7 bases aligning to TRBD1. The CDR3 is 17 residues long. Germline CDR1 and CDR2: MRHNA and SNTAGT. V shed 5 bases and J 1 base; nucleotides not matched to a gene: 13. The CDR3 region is CASSRLTGTITNTEAFF. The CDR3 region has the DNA TGTGCCAGCAGTAGACTGACAGGGACGATTACGAACACTGAAGCTTTCTTT.

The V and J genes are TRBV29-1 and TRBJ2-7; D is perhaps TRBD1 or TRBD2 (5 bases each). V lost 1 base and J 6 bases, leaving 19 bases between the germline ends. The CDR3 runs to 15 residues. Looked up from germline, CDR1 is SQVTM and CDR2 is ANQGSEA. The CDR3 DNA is TGCAGCGTTGAAGTGGGGACCCCCGGGAAAGGCGAGCAGTACTTC. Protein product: CSVEVGTPGKGEQYF.

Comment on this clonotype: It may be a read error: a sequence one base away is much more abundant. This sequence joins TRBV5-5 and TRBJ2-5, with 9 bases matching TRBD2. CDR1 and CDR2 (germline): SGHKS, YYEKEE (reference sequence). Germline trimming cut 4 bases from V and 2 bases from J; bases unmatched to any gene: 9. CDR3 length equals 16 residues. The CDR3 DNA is TGTGCCAGCAGCATCGTAGCGGGAGCGGGTCAAGAGACCCAGTACTTC. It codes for CASSIVAGAGQETQYF.

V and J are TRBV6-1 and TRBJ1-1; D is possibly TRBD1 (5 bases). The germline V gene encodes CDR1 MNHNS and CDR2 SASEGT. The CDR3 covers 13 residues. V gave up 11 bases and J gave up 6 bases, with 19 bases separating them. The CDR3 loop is CAGGTVWGSEAFF. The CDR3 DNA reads TGTGCCGGGGGGACGGTTTGGGGGTCTGAAGCTTTCTTT.

The CDR3 DNA is TGCAGTGCTAGCCCGGGACTACAAAACCAAGAGACCCAGTACTTC. Its translation: CSASPGLQNQETQYF. The chain has TRBV20-1 and TRBJ2-5, with 7 bases identical to TRBD2. The CDR3 is made up of 15 amino acids. The germline V gene has CDR1 DFQATT and CDR2 SNEGSKA (reference sequence). V lost 3 bases and J lost 0; bases outside the gene matches: 7.

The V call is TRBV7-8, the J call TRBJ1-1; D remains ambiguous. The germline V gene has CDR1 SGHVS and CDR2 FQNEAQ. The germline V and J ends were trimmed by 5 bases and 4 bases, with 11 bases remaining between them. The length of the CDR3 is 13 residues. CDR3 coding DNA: TGTGCCAGCAGCGAGCGGCCGACCACTGAAGCTTTCTTT. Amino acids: CASSERPTTEAFF.

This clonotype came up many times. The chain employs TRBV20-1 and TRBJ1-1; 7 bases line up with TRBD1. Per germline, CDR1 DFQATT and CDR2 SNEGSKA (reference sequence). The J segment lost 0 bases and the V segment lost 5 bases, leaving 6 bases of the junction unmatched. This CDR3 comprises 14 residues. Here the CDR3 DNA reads TGCAGTGCTCCCCGGACAGGAATGAACACTGAAGCTTTCTTT. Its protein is CSAPRTGMNTEAFF.

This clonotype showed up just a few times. The CDR3 is CASGPGTGVGETQYF. The DNA of the CDR3 is TGTGCCAGTGGGCCCGGGACAGGGGTAGGGGAGACCCAGTACTTC. The V and J genes are TRBV19 and TRBJ2-5, with 10 bases identical to TRBD1. Germline CDR1 is LNHDA and CDR2 is SQIVND (reference sequence). Trimming cost V 8 bases and J 5 bases; bases outside gene matches: 11. The CDR3 consists of 15 residues.

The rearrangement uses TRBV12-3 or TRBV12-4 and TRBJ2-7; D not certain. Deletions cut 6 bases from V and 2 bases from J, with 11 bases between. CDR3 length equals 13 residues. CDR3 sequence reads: CASRDARTYEQYF. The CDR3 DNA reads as TGTGCCAGCAGGGACGCCCGAACCTACGAGCAGTACTTC.

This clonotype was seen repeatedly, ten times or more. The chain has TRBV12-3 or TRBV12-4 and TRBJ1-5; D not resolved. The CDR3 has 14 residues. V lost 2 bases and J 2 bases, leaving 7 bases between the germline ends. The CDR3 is CASSLWGGNQPQHF. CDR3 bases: TGTGCCAGCAGTTTATGGGGTGGCAATCAGCCCCAGCATTTT.

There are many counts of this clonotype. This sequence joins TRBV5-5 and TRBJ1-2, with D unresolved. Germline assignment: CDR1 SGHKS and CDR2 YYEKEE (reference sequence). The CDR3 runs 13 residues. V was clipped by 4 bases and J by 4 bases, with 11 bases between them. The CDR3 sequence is CASSPWESYGYTF. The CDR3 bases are TGTGCCAGCAGCCCTTGGGAATCCTATGGCTACACCTTC.

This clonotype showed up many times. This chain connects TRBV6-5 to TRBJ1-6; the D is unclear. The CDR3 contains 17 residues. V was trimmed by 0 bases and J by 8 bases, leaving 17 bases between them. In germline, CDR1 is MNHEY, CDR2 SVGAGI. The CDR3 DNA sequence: TGTGCCAGCAGTTACTCGAGGACGTCCCGGGAAGATTCACCCCTCCACTTT. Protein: CASSYSRTSREDSPLHF.

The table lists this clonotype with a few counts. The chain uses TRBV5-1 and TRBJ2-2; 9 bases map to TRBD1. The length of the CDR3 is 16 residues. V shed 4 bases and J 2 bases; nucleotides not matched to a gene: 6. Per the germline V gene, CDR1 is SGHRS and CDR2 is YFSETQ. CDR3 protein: CASSPDRGGNTGELFF. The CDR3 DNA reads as TGCGCCAGCAGCCCGGACAGGGGTGGTAACACCGGGGAGCTGTTTTTT.